These 12 T cell receptor beta chains came from one sample sequenced in a study of blood T cell repertoires in COVID-19. Profiled with immunoSEQ multiplex PCR; TCRdb holds only in-frame clones, not every one. There are roughly 100,000 clones in the sample; 84% occur only once, and about a tenth lies in the top ten. Sequenced: peripheral blood. The origin of the receptors is a man between 35 and 55 years old with active or convalescent COVID-19.

The rearrangement uses TRBV10-3 and TRBJ1-2; a possible D gene is TRBD1 (6 bases). Deletions cut 3 bases from V and 2 bases from J, with 7 bases between. The length of the CDR3 is 13 residues. Germline V gene lookup returns CDR1 ENHRY and CDR2 SYGVKD. This CDR3 reads CAISDTGNYGYTF. In DNA form, the CDR3 reads TGTGCCATCAGTGATACAGGGAACTATGGCTACACCTTC.

V usage is TRBV2 and J usage is TRBJ2-3, with 7 bases identical to TRBD2. This CDR3 is built from 12 residues. Trimming cost V 5 bases and J 10 bases; bases outside gene matches: 6. CDR1 and CDR2 from the germline V gene are SNHLY and FYNNEI. The CDR3 loop is CASSSRGDSQYF. DNA of the CDR3: TGTGCCAGCAGTTCACGGGGGGACTCGCAGTATTTT.

The chain carries TRBV6-5 and TRBJ2-7; D is possibly TRBD2 (5 bases). Germline V CDR1 and CDR2: MNHEY, SVGAGI. CDR3 size: 13 residues. Trimming removed 6 bases at V and 2 bases at J, with 11 bases between. The CDR3 DNA follows: TGTGCCAGCAGCCCCATGGGAGCCTACGAGCAGTACTTC. Protein: CASSPMGAYEQYF.

The chain combines TRBV11-2 with TRBJ2-3; TRBD2 matches at 9 bases. The germline gives CDR1 SGHAT, CDR2 FQNNGV. CDR3 length equals 14 residues. The J segment lost 4 bases and the V segment lost 8 bases, leaving 7 bases of the junction unmatched. CDR3 amino acids: CASGGTSRADTQYF. The CDR3 nucleotides are TGTGCCAGCGGAGGGACTAGCAGAGCAGATACGCAGTATTTT. The entire variable domain, with the rest obtained from reference TRBV11-2 and TRBJ2-3, is as follows: EAGVAQSPRYKIIEKRQSVAFWCNPISGHATLYWYQQILGQGPKLLIQFQNNGVVDDSQLPKDRFSAERLKGVDSTLKIQPAKLEDSAVYLCASGGTSRADTQYFGPGTRLTVL.

The chain is built from TRBV7-2 and TRBJ2-2; D remains unclear. In germline, CDR1 is SGHTA, CDR2 FQGNSA. Trimming pared 5 bases from V and 5 bases from J, leaving 9 bases between. CDR3 length: 13 amino acids. The CDR3 DNA follows: TGTGCCAGCAGCCCTAAAAAGACCGGGGAGCTGTTTTTT. This translates into CASSPKKTGELFF.

The V and J genes are TRBV5-6 and TRBJ2-5; D call uncertain. The CDR3 runs 15 residues. V shed 0 bases and J shed 5 bases, with 14 bases lying between them. Germline V gene data show CDR1 as SGHDT and CDR2 as YYEEEE. The DNA of the CDR3 is TGTGCCAGCAGCTTGGGCGTCGGGTTGTCGGAGACCCAGTACTTC. Residues: CASSLGVGLSETQYF.

The chain links TRBV5-4 to TRBJ2-3; D unresolved. This CDR3 has 13 residues. Between the trimmed V and J ends, which lost 0 bases and 2 bases, there was a span of 4 bases. The germline V gene encodes CDR1 SGHNT and CDR2 YYREEE (reference sequence). The CDR3 protein is CASSLDNTDTQYF. The CDR3 region has the DNA TGTGCCAGCAGCTTGGACAACACAGATACGCAGTATTTT.

CDR3 nucleotide sequence: TGTGCCTCCGCAATTGGGACAGCTAGCAATCAGCCCCAGCATTTT. It encodes CASAIGTASNQPQHF. The chain is built from TRBV19 and TRBJ1-5; TRBD1 aligns across 7 bases. CDR1 LNHDA and CDR2 SQIVND come from the germline V gene (reference sequence). The CDR3 runs to 15 residues. V trimming: 11 bases; J trimming: 0 bases; junction bases outside the gene matches: 10. Using reference TRBV19 and TRBJ1-5 for the parts outside the CDR3, the full variable domain is DGGITQSPKYLFRKEGQNVTLSCEQNLNHDAMYWYRQDPGQGLRLIYYSQIVNDFQKGDIAEGYSVSREKKESFPLTVTSAQKNPTAFYLCASAIGTASNQPQHFGDGTRLSIL.

This chain connects TRBV3-1 (or the pseudogene TRBV3-2) to TRBJ2-7; tentatively, D is TRBD1 (6 bases). Germline V gene data show CDR1 as LGHDT and CDR2 as YNNKEL (reference sequence). V was cut by 8 bases and J by 4 bases, with 9 bases left in between. This CDR3 is built from 11 residues. The CDR3 loop reads CASARGYEQYF. CDR3 nucleotides: TGTGCCAGCGCCAGGGGTTACGAGCAGTACTTC.

This chain connects TRBV11-1 to TRBJ2-2; no reliable D call. CDR1 and CDR2 from the germline V gene are SGHAT and FQDESV (reference sequence). This CDR3 is built from 11 residues. V was shortened by 5 bases and J by 9 bases, with 7 bases between the two germline ends. CDR3 protein: CASSQYRELFF. The CDR3 DNA follows: TGTGCCAGCAGCCAATACAGGGAGCTGTTTTTT.

This chain joins TRBV14 and TRBJ2-5; D gene unclear. CDR3 length equals 14 residues. CDR1 and CDR2 from the germline V gene are SGHDN and FVKESK. The V end was cut by 4 bases, the J end by 1 base, with 10 bases between. CDR3 nucleotides: TGTGCCAGCAGCCCTCGTAATTTCCAAGAGACCCAGTACTTC. It translates to CASSPRNFQETQYF.

The rearrangement links TRBV10-3 to TRBJ2-7, with 8 nucleotides matching TRBD2. Germline V CDR1 and CDR2: ENHRY, SYGVKD. The CDR3 totals 13 residues. The ends lost 0 bases at V and 6 bases at J; junction bases unmatched: 1. CDR3 bases: TGTGCCATCAGTGAGTCAACTAGCGGCGAGCAGTACTTC. Protein: CAISESTSGEQYF.